This TCR beta chain was documented in a study of cytomegalovirus exposure and HLA in healthy donors. The CDR3 sequence is 17 residues long. The germline CDR1 and CDR2 sequences are MGHRA and YSYEKL. The J segment lost 4 bases and the V segment lost 4 bases, leaving 6 bases of the junction unmatched. Broader study findings: Reports state that TCR beta sequences accurately predicted most subjects' HLA-A and HLA-B alleles.

Comments on this clone: What it recognizes is unknown.

In the PCR, 60 Vbeta and 13 Jbeta primers were used. The repertoire was sequenced with immunoSEQ multiplex PCR; TCRdb's copy has only in-frame clones and lacks some. The sample has fewer than 250,000 clones; roughly three quarters are singletons. This clonotype originated in a woman younger than 30 in good health and CMV-seronegative. Sequencing used PBMCs. This rearrangement joins TRBV4-1 to TRBJ1-6, with 11 nucleotides matching TRBD1. The CDR3 DNA is TGCGCCAGCAGCCGGAAGGGACAGGGGGAATATAATTCACCCCTCCACTTT. This gives the protein CASSRKGQGEYNSPLHF.